The 30 T cell receptor beta chains reported below all come from one sample, sequenced in a study of cytomegalovirus exposure and HLA in healthy donors. Sequenced by immunoSEQ multiplex PCR; TCRdb stores in-frame clones only, minus some. The sample includes approximately 120,000 clones, roughly 95% of them seen just once. Sequenced material: PBMCs. The receptor source for this set is a young man in good health and CMV-seronegative.

The V call is TRBV5-8, the J call TRBJ2-7, with D possibly being TRBD2 (7 bases). CDR1 and CDR2 from the germline V gene are SGHTS and YDEGEE. The CDR3 is made up of 13 amino acids. CDR3 in amino acids: CADPGRGSYEQYF. Here the CDR3 DNA reads TGTGCTGACCCGGGGAGGGGGTCCTACGAGCAGTACTTC.

The chain couples TRBV30 to TRBJ1-1; D ambiguous. Deletions cut 4 bases from V and 4 bases from J, with 13 bases between. In germline, CDR1 is GTSNPN, CDR2 SVGIG (reference sequence). This CDR3 is built from 13 residues. The CDR3 DNA reads as TGTGCCTGGACCAACGGGGTGGCCACTGAAGCTTTCTTT. This encodes CAWTNGVATEAFF. The variable domain in full, completed from reference TRBV30 and TRBJ1-1, reads SQTIHQWPATLVQPVGSPLSLECTVEGTSNPNLYWYRQAAGRGLQLLFYSVGIGQISSEVPQNLSASRPQDRQFILSSKKLLLSDSGFYLCAWTNGVATEAFFGQGTRLTVV.

This chain connects TRBV28 to TRBJ1-2; D is unresolved. CDR3 length equals 13 residues. Trimming stripped 2 bases from V and 4 bases from J, with 8 bases between. The germline gives CDR1 MDHEN, CDR2 SYDVKM. Written as DNA, the CDR3 is TGTGCCAGCAGTTTAGGTCAGGTCTATGGCTACACCTTC. This translates into CASSLGQVYGYTF.

The rearrangement joins TRBV7-2 to TRBJ2-7; maybe TRBD2 (5 bases). The V end lost 4 bases, the J end lost 2 bases, and 12 bases lay between the germline ends. Germline-derived CDR1 and CDR2 are SGHTA and FQGNSA. The CDR3 totals 14 residues. The CDR3 sequence: CASSSADFAYEQYF. CDR3 DNA: TGTGCCAGCAGCTCCGCGGACTTCGCCTACGAGCAGTACTTC. Full variable domain (missing parts from reference TRBV7-2 and TRBJ2-7): GAGVSQSPSNKVTEKGKDVELRCDPISGHTALYWYRQSLGQGLEFLIYFQGNSAPDKSGLPSDRFSAERTGGSVSTLTIQRTQQEDSAVYLCASSSADFAYEQYFGPGTRLTVT.

The V and J genes are TRBV30 and TRBJ1-3; D gene uncertain. Deletions cut 4 bases from V and 2 bases from J, with 9 bases between. The CDR3 has 13 residues. From germline, CDR1 is GTSNPN and CDR2 SVGIG (reference sequence). CDR3 nucleotides: TGTGCCTGGACCTCGGGAGCTGGAAACACCATATATTTT. Translation: CAWTSGAGNTIYF.

The J gene is TRBJ2-1, the V gene TRBV25-1; 9 bases are a match to TRBD2. The V gene end was trimmed by 1 base and the J gene end by 5 bases; junction bases not matched to a gene: 3. The CDR3 is made up of 15 amino acids. Germline CDR1 is MGHDK and CDR2 is SYGVNS. The DNA of the CDR3 is TGTGCCAGCAGTGAATCCCTAGCGGGAAACAATGAGCAGTTCTTC. Translation gives CASSESLAGNNEQFF.

The chain recombines TRBV27 with TRBJ2-2, with TRBD2 matching over 10 bases. Germline CDR1 is MNHEY and CDR2 is SMNVEV (reference sequence). This CDR3 spans 19 amino acids. The trim removed 5 bases at V and 5 bases at J, leaving 17 bases unmatched. The CDR3 coding sequence is TGTGCCAGCAGTCCCCGGCCTAGCGGGAGTGGGGTACGAACCGGGGAGCTGTTTTTT. It codes for CASSPRPSGSGVRTGELFF.

The CDR3 region has the DNA TGTGCCAGTAGTATTTCCGCTAGCGGGAGGTCGGATGAGCAGTTCTTC. Its protein is CASSISASGRSDEQFF. V gene TRBV19 combines with J gene TRBJ2-1; the match to TRBD2 covers 11 bases. The germline V gene has CDR1 LNHDA and CDR2 SQIVND (reference sequence). This CDR3 spans 16 amino acids. With 3 bases clipped from V and 8 bases from J, the junction kept 9 bases outside the gene matches.

The chain is built from TRBV29-1 and TRBJ2-1, with TRBD2 matching over 9 bases. Losses at the gene ends were 6 bases for V and 9 bases for J; bases not matched to a gene: 12. The germline V gene has CDR1 SQVTM and CDR2 ANQGSEA. CDR3 length: 14 amino acids. The CDR3 DNA follows: TGCAGCGTCTCGCGCGGGAGGGCTAGGGGTGAGCAGTTCTTC. Translating it yields CSVSRGRARGEQFF.

The rearrangement uses TRBV28 and TRBJ2-7; 7 nucleotides align to TRBD1. CDR3 size: 13 residues. Germline V CDR1 and CDR2: MDHEN, SYDVKM. J gave up 0 bases and V 7 bases, and 3 bases lay outside the gene matches. The CDR3 nucleotides read TGTGCCAGCAAGGGACAGAACTCCTACGAGCAGTACTTC. Amino acid sequence: CASKGQNSYEQYF.

This rearrangement joins TRBV4-1 to TRBJ2-1, with TRBD2 matching 8 bases. Germline V gene lookup returns CDR1 MGHRA and CDR2 YSYEKL. The CDR3 contains 14 residues. V shed 2 bases, J shed 7 bases, and the junction held 4 bases outside the gene matches. The CDR3 spells CASSQPAGVNEQFF. The CDR3 nucleotides are TGCGCCAGCAGCCAACCAGCGGGAGTAAATGAGCAGTTCTTC.

This clone was observed once. A read error may produce the germline difference seen at one junction end. The gene calls are TRBV27 and TRBJ2-7; D is possibly TRBD1 or TRBD2 (5 bases each). CDR3 size: 14 residues. Germline V gene sequence: CDR1 MNHEY, CDR2 SMNVEV (reference sequence). The CDR3 loop is CASGLGETFYEQYF. CDR3 nucleotide sequence: TGTGCCAGCGGTTTAGGGGAGACTTTCTACGAGCAGTACTTC.

The rearrangement uses TRBV18 and TRBJ1-1, with D possibly TRBD1 on 5 matching bases. The CDR3 covers 13 residues. V gave up 1 base and J gave up 8 bases, with 11 bases separating them. Germline V gene sequence: CDR1 KGHSH, CDR2 LQKENI. The CDR3: CASSPLQGGEAFF. The DNA for the CDR3 is TGTGCCAGCTCACCACTTCAGGGAGGGGAAGCTTTCTTT.

This chain uses TRBV4-2 with TRBJ1-2; 10 bases line up with TRBD1. Losses at the gene ends were 3 bases for V and 8 bases for J; bases not matched to a gene: 3. Germline lookup yields CDR1 LGHNA and CDR2 YNFKEQ. This CDR3 comprises 13 residues. The CDR3 is CASSHGTGEGYTF. The CDR3 DNA sequence: TGTGCCAGCAGCCACGGGACAGGGGAGGGCTACACCTTC.

The rearrangement links TRBV28 to TRBJ2-7; TRBD2 matches 9 bases. Germline CDR1 MDHEN, CDR2 SYDVKM. Germline trimming cut 4 bases from V and 2 bases from J; bases unmatched to any gene: 12. The CDR3 has 17 amino acids. This CDR3 reads CASSSPQAGGYPYEQYF. The DNA of the CDR3 is TGTGCCAGCAGTTCCCCCCAAGCGGGAGGATATCCCTACGAGCAGTACTTC.

V gene TRBV7-3 combines with J gene TRBJ1-3; D is perhaps TRBD1 (6 bases). There are 16 residues in the CDR3. From germline, CDR1 is SGHTA and CDR2 FQGTGA. With 4 bases removed from V and 0 bases from J, the gap between germline ends came to 13 bases. CDR3 protein: CASSSTGALSGNTIYF. The DNA for the CDR3 is TGTGCCAGCAGCTCGACAGGCGCACTCTCTGGAAACACCATATATTTT.

CDR3 amino acids: CAWRWDRGGEAFF. DNA of the CDR3: TGTGCCTGGAGATGGGACAGGGGCGGTGAAGCTTTCTTT. The chain links TRBV30 to TRBJ1-1; TRBD1 matches at 10 bases. The germline V gene encodes CDR1 GTSNPN and CDR2 SVGIG (reference sequence). The V segment lost 3 bases and the J segment 7 bases; nucleotides outside the gene matches: 5. CDR3 size: 13 residues.

This chain uses TRBV7-2 with TRBJ2-2; D might be TRBD2 (5 bases). Germline CDR1 is SGHTA and CDR2 is FQGNSA. Trimming pared 0 bases from V and 5 bases from J, leaving 10 bases between. CDR3 size: 15 residues. The CDR3 protein is CASSLAGILTGELFF. CDR3 sequence (DNA): TGTGCCAGCAGCTTAGCCGGGATCTTAACCGGGGAGCTGTTTTTT. The full variable domain, its missing parts supplied by reference TRBV7-2 and TRBJ2-2, is GAGVSQSPSNKVTEKGKDVELRCDPISGHTALYWYRQSLGQGLEFLIYFQGNSAPDKSGLPSDRFSAERTGGSVSTLTIQRTQQEDSAVYLCASSLAGILTGELFFGEGSRLTVL.

This chain uses TRBV7-9 with TRBJ1-1; maybe TRBD1 (6 bases). The CDR3 contains 11 residues. Germline V CDR1 and CDR2: SEHNR, FQNEAQ (reference sequence). The V end was cut by 11 bases, the J end by 7 bases, with 14 bases between. CDR3 sequence: CAPGRGDEAFF. The CDR3 DNA reads TGTGCCCCTGGCAGGGGAGATGAAGCTTTCTTT.

This chain links TRBV28 with TRBJ1-2, with a tentative D call TRBD1 (6 bases). This CDR3 is built from 15 residues. Looked up from germline, CDR1 is MDHEN and CDR2 is SYDVKM. Between the trimmed V and J ends, which lost 5 bases and 8 bases, there was a span of 21 bases. The CDR3 protein is CASSHQWTGGRGYTF. DNA for the CDR3: TGTGCCAGCAGTCACCAATGGACGGGGGGCCGGGGCTACACCTTC.

The gene calls are TRBV27 and TRBJ2-3, with TRBD2 matching 15 bases. Germline CDR1 is MNHEY and CDR2 is SMNVEV (reference sequence). J lost 5 bases, V lost 5 bases, and 2 bases had no gene match. The CDR3 has 15 residues. The CDR3 spells CASSGLAGGKDTQYF. The CDR3 DNA reads TGTGCCAGCAGTGGACTAGCGGGAGGGAAAGATACGCAGTATTTT.

This chain connects TRBV5-1 to TRBJ2-7; 8 bases line up with TRBD2. The CDR3 consists of 18 residues. Germline V gene sequence: CDR1 SGHRS, CDR2 YFSETQ. Trimming took 0 bases from V and 0 from J; bases not matched to a gene: 11. The CDR3 is CASSLVSGGGPNSYEQYF. Here the CDR3 DNA reads TGCGCCAGCAGCTTGGTCTCGGGGGGGGGACCAAACTCCTACGAGCAGTACTTC.

This clone was detected once. The chain has TRBV7-2 and TRBJ2-7, with D possibly TRBD2 on 6 matching bases. Germline CDR1 and CDR2: SGHTA and FQGNSA. Trimming stripped 1 base from V and 0 bases from J, with 13 bases between. This CDR3 is 16 amino acids long. The CDR3 spells CASSLGGGQNSYEQYF. CDR3 coding DNA: TGTGCCAGCAGCTTAGGTGGAGGGCAAAACTCCTACGAGCAGTACTTC.

The sample holds one count of this clone. This chain joins TRBV9 and TRBJ1-1, with D possibly TRBD1 on 5 matching bases. This CDR3 comprises 14 residues. V was shortened by 4 bases and J by 4 bases, with 14 bases between the two germline ends. Germline CDR1 is SGDLS and CDR2 is YYNGEE. CDR3 sequence reads: CASSPSGLFTEAFF. CDR3 DNA: TGTGCCAGCAGCCCCTCGGGACTGTTCACTGAAGCTTTCTTT.

J is TRBJ1-2 and V is TRBV28; 8 bases align to TRBD1. The CDR3 length is 13 residues. Germline CDR1 is MDHEN and CDR2 is SYDVKM. Losses at the gene ends were 6 bases for V and 5 bases for J; bases not matched to a gene: 5. The chain's CDR3 is CASRIQGEYGYTF. DNA of the CDR3: TGTGCCAGCAGGATACAGGGGGAATATGGCTACACCTTC.

The rearrangement uses TRBV30 and TRBJ2-2; no firm D call. Trimming left V 0 bases short and J 4 bases short, with 9 bases between. Germline V gene data show CDR1 as GTSNPN and CDR2 as SVGIG (reference sequence). This CDR3 spans 14 amino acids. CDR3 sequence: CAWSVTGSTGELFF. CDR3 in DNA: TGTGCCTGGAGTGTAACCGGTTCCACCGGGGAGCTGTTTTTT. Full variable domain (remainder filled in from reference TRBV30 and TRBJ2-2): SQTIHQWPATLVQPVGSPLSLECTVEGTSNPNLYWYRQAAGRGLQLLFYSVGIGQISSEVPQNLSASRPQDRQFILSSKKLLLSDSGFYLCAWSVTGSTGELFFGEGSRLTVL.

This chain links TRBV5-8 with TRBJ1-1, with TRBD1 matching over 9 bases. This CDR3 spans 15 amino acids. Germline V CDR1 and CDR2: SGHTS, YDEGEE. With 6 bases clipped from V and 0 bases from J, the junction kept 6 bases outside the gene matches. The CDR3: CASIWTGDLNTEAFF. Written as DNA, the CDR3 is TGTGCCAGCATTTGGACAGGGGATTTGAACACTGAAGCTTTCTTT.

This chain links TRBV9 with TRBJ2-7; 9 bases align to TRBD2. Germline-derived CDR1 and CDR2 are SGDLS and YYNGEE. The CDR3 has 15 amino acids. The V and J ends lost 0 bases and 5 bases, in that order; junction bases with no gene match: 6. The CDR3 nucleotides read TGTGCCAGCAGCGTAGGTGGTAGCGGGAGCGACGAGCAGTACTTC. It yields the protein CASSVGGSGSDEQYF.

This clone appeared once. The V and J genes are TRBV5-6 and TRBJ1-1, with 8 positions matching TRBD1. Germline V lookup: CDR1 SGHDT, CDR2 YYEEEE. CDR3 length equals 15 residues. Germline trimming cut 0 bases from V and 4 bases from J; bases unmatched to any gene: 5. The CDR3 here is CASSLEGQAITEAFF. CDR3 bases: TGTGCCAGCAGCTTGGAGGGACAGGCTATCACTGAAGCTTTCTTT.

The gene calls are TRBV6-6 and TRBJ1-1, with 7 bases lining up with TRBD1. Germline V lookup: CDR1 MNHNY, CDR2 SVGAGI (reference sequence). This CDR3 is 16 amino acids long. With 0 bases clipped from V and 1 base from J, the junction kept 5 bases outside the gene matches. CDR3 nucleotide sequence: TGTGCCAGCAGTTACTCGGTACAGGGGAAGAACACTGAAGCTTTCTTT. Its protein is CASSYSVQGKNTEAFF.